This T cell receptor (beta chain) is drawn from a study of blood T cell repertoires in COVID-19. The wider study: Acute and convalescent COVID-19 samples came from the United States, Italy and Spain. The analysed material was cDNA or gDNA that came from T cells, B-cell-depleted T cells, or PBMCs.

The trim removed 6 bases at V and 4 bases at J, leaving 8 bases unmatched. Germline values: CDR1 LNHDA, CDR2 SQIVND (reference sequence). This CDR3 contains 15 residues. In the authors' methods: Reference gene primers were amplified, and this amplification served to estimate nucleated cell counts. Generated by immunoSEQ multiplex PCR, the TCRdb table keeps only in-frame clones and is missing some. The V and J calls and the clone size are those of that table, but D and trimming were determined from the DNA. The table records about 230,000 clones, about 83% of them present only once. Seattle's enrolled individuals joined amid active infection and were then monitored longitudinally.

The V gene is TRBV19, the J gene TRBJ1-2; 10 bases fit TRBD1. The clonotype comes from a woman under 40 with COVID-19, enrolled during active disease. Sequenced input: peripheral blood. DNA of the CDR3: TGTGCCAGTAGGAAGACAGGGGGCGGGAGCTATGGCTACACCTTC. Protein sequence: CASRKTGGGSYGYTF. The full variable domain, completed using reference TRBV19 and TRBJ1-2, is DGGITQSPKYLFRKEGQNVTLSCEQNLNHDAMYWYRQDPGQGLRLIYYSQIVNDFQKGDIAEGYSVSREKKESFPLTVTSAQKNPTAFYLCASRKTGGGSYGYTFGSGTRLTVV.